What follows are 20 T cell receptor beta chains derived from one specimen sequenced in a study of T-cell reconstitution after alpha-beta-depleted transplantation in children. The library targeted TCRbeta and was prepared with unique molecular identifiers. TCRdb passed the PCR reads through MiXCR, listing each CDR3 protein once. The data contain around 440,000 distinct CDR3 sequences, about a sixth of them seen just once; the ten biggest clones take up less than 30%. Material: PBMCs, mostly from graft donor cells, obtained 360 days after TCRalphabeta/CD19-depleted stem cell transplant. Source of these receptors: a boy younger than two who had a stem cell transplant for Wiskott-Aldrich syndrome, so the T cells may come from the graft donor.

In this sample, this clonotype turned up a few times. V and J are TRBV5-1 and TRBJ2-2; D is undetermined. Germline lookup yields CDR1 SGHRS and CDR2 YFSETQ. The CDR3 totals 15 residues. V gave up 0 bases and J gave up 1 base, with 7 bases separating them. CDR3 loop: CASSLVGLNTGELFF. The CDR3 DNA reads TGCGCCAGCAGCTTGGTGGGTCTGAACACCGGGGAGCTGTTTTTT. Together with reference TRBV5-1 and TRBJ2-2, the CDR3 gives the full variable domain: KAGVTQTPRYLIKTRGQQVTLSCSPISGHRSVSWYQQTPGQGLQFLFEYFSETQRNKGNFPGRFSGRQFSNSRSEMNVSTLELGDSALYLCASSLVGLNTGELFFGEGSRLTVL.

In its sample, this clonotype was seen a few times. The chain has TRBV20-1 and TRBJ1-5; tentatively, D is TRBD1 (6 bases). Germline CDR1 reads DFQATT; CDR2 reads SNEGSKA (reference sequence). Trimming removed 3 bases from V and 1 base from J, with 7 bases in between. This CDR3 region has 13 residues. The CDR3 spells CSASTGSNQPQHF. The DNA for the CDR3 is TGCAGTGCTAGCACAGGGAGCAATCAGCCCCAGCATTTT.

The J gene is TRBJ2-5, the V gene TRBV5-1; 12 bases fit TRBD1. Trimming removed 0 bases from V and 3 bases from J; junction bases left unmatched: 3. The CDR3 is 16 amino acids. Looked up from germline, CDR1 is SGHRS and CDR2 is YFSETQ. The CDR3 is CASSLVGTGGEETQYF. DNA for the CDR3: TGCGCCAGCAGCTTGGTAGGGACAGGGGGCGAAGAGACCCAGTACTTC.

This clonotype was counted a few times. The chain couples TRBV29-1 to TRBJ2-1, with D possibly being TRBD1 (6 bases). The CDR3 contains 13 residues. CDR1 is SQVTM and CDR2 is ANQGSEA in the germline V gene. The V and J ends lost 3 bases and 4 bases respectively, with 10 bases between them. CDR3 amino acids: CSVDRGIYNEQFF. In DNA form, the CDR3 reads TGCAGCGTTGACAGGGGTATATACAATGAGCAGTTCTTC.

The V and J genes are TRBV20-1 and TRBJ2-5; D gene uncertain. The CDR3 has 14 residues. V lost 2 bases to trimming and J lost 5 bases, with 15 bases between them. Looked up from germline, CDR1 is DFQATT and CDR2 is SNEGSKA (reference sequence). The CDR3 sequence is CSARNSRIGETQYF. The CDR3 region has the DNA TGCAGTGCTAGAAACTCGAGGATCGGGGAGACCCAGTACTTC.

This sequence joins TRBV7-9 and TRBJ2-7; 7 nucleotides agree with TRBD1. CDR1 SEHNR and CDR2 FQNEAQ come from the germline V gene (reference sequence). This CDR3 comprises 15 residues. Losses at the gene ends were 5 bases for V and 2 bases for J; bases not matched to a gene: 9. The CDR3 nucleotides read TGTGCCAGCAGCCCGTCCGGGACAGCCACCTACGAGCAGTACTTC. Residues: CASSPSGTATYEQYF.

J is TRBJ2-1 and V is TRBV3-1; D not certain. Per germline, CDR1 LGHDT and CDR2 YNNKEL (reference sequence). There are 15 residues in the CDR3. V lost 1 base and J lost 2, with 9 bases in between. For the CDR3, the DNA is TGTGCCAGCAGCCAAGGACGGACCCCCTACAATGAGCAGTTCTTC. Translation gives CASSQGRTPYNEQFF.

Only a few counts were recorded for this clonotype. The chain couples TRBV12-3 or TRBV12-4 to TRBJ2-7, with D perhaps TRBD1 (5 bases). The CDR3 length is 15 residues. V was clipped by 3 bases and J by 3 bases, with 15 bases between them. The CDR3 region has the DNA TGTGCCAGCAGTTTTTATCAGGGAACGGGCTACGAGCAGTACTTC. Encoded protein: CASSFYQGTGYEQYF.

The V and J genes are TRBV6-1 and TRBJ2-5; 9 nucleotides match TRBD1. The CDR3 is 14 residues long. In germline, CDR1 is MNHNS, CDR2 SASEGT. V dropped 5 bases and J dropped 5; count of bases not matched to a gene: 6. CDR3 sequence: CASSRQGVMETQYF. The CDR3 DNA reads TGTGCCAGCAGTCGACAGGGGGTCATGGAGACCCAGTACTTC.

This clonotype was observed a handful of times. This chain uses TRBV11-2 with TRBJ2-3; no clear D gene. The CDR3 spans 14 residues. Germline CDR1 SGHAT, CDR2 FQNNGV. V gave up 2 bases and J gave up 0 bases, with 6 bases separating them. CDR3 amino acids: CASSLMYSTDTQYF. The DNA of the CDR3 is TGTGCCAGCAGCTTAATGTATAGCACAGATACGCAGTATTTT. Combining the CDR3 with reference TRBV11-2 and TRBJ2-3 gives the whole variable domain EAGVAQSPRYKIIEKRQSVAFWCNPISGHATLYWYQQILGQGPKLLIQFQNNGVVDDSQLPKDRFSAERLKGVDSTLKIQPAKLEDSAVYLCASSLMYSTDTQYFGPGTRLTVL.

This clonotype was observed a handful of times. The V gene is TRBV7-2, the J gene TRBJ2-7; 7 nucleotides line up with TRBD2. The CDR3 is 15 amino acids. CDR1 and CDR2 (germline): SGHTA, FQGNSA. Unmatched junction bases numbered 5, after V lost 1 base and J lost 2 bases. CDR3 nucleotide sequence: TGTGCCAGCAGCTTAGGGCTAGCGGTCCCCTACGAGCAGTACTTC. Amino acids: CASSLGLAVPYEQYF.

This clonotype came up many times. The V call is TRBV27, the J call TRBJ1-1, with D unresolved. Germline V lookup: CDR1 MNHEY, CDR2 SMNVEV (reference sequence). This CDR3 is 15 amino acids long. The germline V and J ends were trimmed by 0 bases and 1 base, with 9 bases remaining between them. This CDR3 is CASSLSRPPNTEAFF. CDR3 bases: TGTGCCAGCAGTTTATCGAGACCCCCGAACACTGAAGCTTTCTTT.

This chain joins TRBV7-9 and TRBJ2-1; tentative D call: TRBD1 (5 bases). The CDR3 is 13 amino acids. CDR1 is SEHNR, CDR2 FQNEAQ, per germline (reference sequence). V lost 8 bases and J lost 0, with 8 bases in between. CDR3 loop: CASGASSYNEQFF. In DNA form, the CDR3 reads TGTGCCAGCGGGGCTAGCTCCTACAATGAGCAGTTCTTC. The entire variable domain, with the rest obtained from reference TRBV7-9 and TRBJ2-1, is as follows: DTGVSQNPRHKITKRGQNVTFRCDPISEHNRLYWYRQTLGQGPEFLTYFQNEAQLEKSRLLSDRFSAERPKGSFSTLEIQRTEQGDSAMYLCASGASSYNEQFFGPGTRLTVL.

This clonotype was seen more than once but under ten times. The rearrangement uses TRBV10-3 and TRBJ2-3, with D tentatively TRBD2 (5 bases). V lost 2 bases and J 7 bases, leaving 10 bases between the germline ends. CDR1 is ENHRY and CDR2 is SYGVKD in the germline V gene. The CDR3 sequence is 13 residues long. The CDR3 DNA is TGTGCCATCAGTGAGACAACTAGGAATACGCAGTATTTT. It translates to CAISETTRNTQYF.

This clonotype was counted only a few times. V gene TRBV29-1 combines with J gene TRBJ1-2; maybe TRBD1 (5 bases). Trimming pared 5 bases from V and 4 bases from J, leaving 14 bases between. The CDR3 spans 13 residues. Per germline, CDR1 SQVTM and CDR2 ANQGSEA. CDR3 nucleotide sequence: TGCAGCGTTAGCCCACGCGGGACCTATGGCTACACCTTC. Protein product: CSVSPRGTYGYTF.

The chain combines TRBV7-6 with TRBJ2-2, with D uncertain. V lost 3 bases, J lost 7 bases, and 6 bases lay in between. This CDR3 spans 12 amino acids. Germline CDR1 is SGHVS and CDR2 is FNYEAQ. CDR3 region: CASSFTSGELFF. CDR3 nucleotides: TGTGCCAGCAGCTTTACAAGCGGGGAGCTGTTTTTT.

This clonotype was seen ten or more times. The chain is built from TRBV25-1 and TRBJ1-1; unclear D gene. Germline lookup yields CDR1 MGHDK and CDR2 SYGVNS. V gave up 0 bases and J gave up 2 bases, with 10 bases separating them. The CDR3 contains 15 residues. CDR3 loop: CASSEYSDFNTEAFF. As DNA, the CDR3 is TGTGCCAGCAGTGAATACTCAGATTTTAACACTGAAGCTTTCTTT. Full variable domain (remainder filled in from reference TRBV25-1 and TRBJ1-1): EADIYQTPRYLVIGTGKKITLECSQTMGHDKMYWYQQDPGMELHLIHYSYGVNSTEKGDLSSESTVSRIRTEHFPLTLESARPSHTSQYLCASSEYSDFNTEAFFGQGTRLTVV.

This chain's CDR3 is CASSQDLKGGQYF. The DNA of the CDR3 is TGTGCCAGCAGCCAAGATCTCAAGGGTGGGCAGTATTTT. The V call is TRBV3-1, the J call TRBJ2-3, with D unclear. This CDR3 comprises 13 residues. Germline lookup yields CDR1 LGHDT and CDR2 YNNKEL (reference sequence). Trimming stripped 0 bases from V and 11 bases from J, with 12 bases between.

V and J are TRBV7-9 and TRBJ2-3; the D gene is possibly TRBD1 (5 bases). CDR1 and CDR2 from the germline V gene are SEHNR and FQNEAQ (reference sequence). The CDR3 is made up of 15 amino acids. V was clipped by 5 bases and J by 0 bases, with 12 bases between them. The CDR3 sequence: CASSPQGGSTDTQYF. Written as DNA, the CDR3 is TGTGCCAGCAGCCCCCAGGGTGGAAGCACAGATACGCAGTATTTT.

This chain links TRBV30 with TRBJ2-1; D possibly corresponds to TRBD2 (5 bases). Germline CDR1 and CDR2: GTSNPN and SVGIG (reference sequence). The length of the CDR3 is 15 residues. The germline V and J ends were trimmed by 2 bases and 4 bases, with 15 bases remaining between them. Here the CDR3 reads CAWSRGRPQYNEQFF. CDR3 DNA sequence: TGTGCCTGGAGTCGCGGGCGGCCCCAGTACAATGAGCAGTTCTTC.